What follows are 29 T cell receptor beta chains derived from one specimen sequenced in a study of beta chain features in type 1 diabetes. Study-level findings and limits: Shorter TCRB CDR3s, moderately but significantly so, were found in Type 1 diabetes patients in all four CD4+ subsets.

These receptors' targets are unknown. Reverse transcription of all isolated RNA meant that expressed TCRB transcripts were sequenced. Libraries were prepared by immunoSEQ multiplex PCR; TCRdb keeps only in-frame clonotypes and omits some of them. The sample has nearly 700,000 clones; 10% to 15% are singletons. Sequencing was carried out using naive CD4+ T cells from blood. All receptors come from a man between 18 and 29 years old with type 1 diabetes.

The chain combines TRBV30 with TRBJ1-5, with D perhaps matching TRBD1 (6 bases). The CDR3 covers 14 residues. Deletions cut 4 bases from V and 0 bases from J, with 10 bases between. The germline CDR1 and CDR2 sequences are GTSNPN and SVGIG (reference sequence). The CDR3 DNA reads as TGTGCCTGGACCGGGACAACTAGCAATCAGCCCCAGCATTTT. It is translated as CAWTGTTSNQPQHF.

The rearrangement joins TRBV30 to TRBJ1-2; D remains unclear. This CDR3 region has 13 residues. Germline assignment: CDR1 GTSNPN and CDR2 SVGIG (reference sequence). The CDR3 loop reads CTLSRRTNYGYTF. As DNA, the CDR3 is TGTACCCTAAGCCGGCGAACTAACTATGGCTACACCTTC.

V gene TRBV7-6 combines with J gene TRBJ2-7, with 9 bases lining up with TRBD1. The CDR3 length is 14 residues. CDR1 SGHVS and CDR2 FNYEAQ come from the germline V gene. V was clipped by 6 bases and J by 5 bases; unmatched bases: 8. CDR3 sequence (DNA): TGTGCCAGCAGTCCCTGGACAGGGGCCGACGAGCAGTACTTC. Its translation: CASSPWTGADEQYF.

This chain uses TRBV14 with TRBJ1-3; D is perhaps TRBD1 (6 bases). This CDR3 has 16 residues. Trimming stripped 3 bases from V and 4 bases from J, with 16 bases between. Germline-derived CDR1 and CDR2 are SGHDN and FVKESK. The CDR3 reads CASSHPWGRGGNTIYF. The CDR3 nucleotides are TGTGCCAGCAGCCATCCTTGGGGGCGAGGAGGAAACACCATATATTTT.

This sequence joins TRBV7-9 and TRBJ2-1; D is perhaps TRBD2 (7 bases). Trimming shortened V by 0 bases and J by 12 bases, and 12 bases separated the two germline ends. This CDR3 spans 13 amino acids. CDR1 is SEHNR and CDR2 is FQNEAQ in the germline V gene (reference sequence). CDR3 sequence reads: CASSLAPGGLQFF. In nucleotides, the CDR3 is TGTGCCAGCAGCTTAGCGCCGGGGGGCTTGCAGTTCTTC. The full variable domain, rest sourced from reference TRBV7-9 and TRBJ2-1, is DTGVSQNPRHKITKRGQNVTFRCDPISEHNRLYWYRQTLGQGPEFLTYFQNEAQLEKSRLLSDRFSAERPKGSFSTLEIQRTEQGDSAMYLCASSLAPGGLQFFGPGTRLTVL.

This chain joins TRBV29-1 and TRBJ1-3; 10 positions match TRBD1. Unmatched junction bases numbered 10, after V lost 6 bases and J lost 8 bases. CDR3 length: 14 amino acids. Germline V lookup: CDR1 SQVTM, CDR2 ANQGSEA. In DNA form, the CDR3 reads TGCAGCGTCACTCAAGACAGGGGGCTGGACACCATATATTTT. It codes for CSVTQDRGLDTIYF. Combining the CDR3 with reference TRBV29-1 and TRBJ1-3 gives the whole variable domain SAVISQKPSRDICQRGTSLTIQCQVDSQVTMMFWYRQQPGQSLTLIATANQGSEATYESGFVIDKFPISRPNLTFSTLTVSNMSPEDSSIYLCSVTQDRGLDTIYFGEGSWLTVV.

This clone occurred a few times. The genes are TRBV4-1 and TRBJ1-5; a possible D gene is TRBD1 (6 bases). Germline V gene lookup returns CDR1 MGHRA and CDR2 YSYEKL. V gave up 0 bases and J gave up 0 bases, with 9 bases separating them. The CDR3 covers 16 residues. CDR3 protein: CASSQERTDSNQPQHF. As DNA, the CDR3 is TGCGCCAGCAGCCAAGAAAGGACAGATAGCAATCAGCCCCAGCATTTT.

The table lists this clone with a few counts. This chain links TRBV30 with TRBJ2-2; D is undetermined. Trimming took off 3 bases at V and 0 bases at J, with 11 bases between the two ends. Germline lookup yields CDR1 GTSNPN and CDR2 SVGIG (reference sequence). This CDR3 is 15 amino acids long. The DNA for the CDR3 is TGTGCCTGGAGCGTAGAAGTCTCGAACACCGGGGAGCTGTTTTTT. Amino acid sequence: CAWSVEVSNTGELFF.

Only a few counts were recorded for this clone. The chain recombines TRBV2 with TRBJ1-2; 10 bases align to TRBD1. Losses at the gene ends were 4 bases for V and 8 bases for J; bases not matched to a gene: 10. The V gene's germline CDR1 is SNHLY and CDR2 FYNNEI. This CDR3 spans 15 amino acids. This CDR3 reads CASSATTGGIGGYTF. The DNA for the CDR3 is TGTGCCAGCAGTGCTACGACAGGGGGCATTGGAGGCTACACCTTC.

This clone was observed a few times. The chain couples TRBV19 to TRBJ1-4, with no clear D. From germline, CDR1 is LNHDA and CDR2 SQIVND (reference sequence). Trimming took 6 bases from V and 7 from J, leaving 18 bases between them. There are 15 residues in the CDR3. Written as DNA, the CDR3 is TGTGCCAGTAGAACTCGCGGGGTTGCGGTTGAAAAACTGTTTTTT. It yields the protein CASRTRGVAVEKLFF.

This clone was counted only a few times. The gene calls are TRBV7-6 and TRBJ1-1; 10 positions match TRBD1. The CDR3 has 20 amino acids. Trimming at V came to 4 bases and at J to 8 bases, leaving 25 bases not matched to a gene. Germline lookup yields CDR1 SGHVS and CDR2 FNYEAQ. For the CDR3, the DNA is TGTGCCAGCAGCTCCCCTCATAAGGGGGTTCCGGGACAGGGGTACGCGGAAGCTTTCTTT. Translating it yields CASSSPHKGVPGQGYAEAFF.

The rearrangement joins TRBV9 to TRBJ1-1, with D hard to call. CDR1 and CDR2 (germline): SGDLS, YYNGEE. V lost 2 bases and J 6 bases, leaving 14 bases between the germline ends. This CDR3 region has 14 residues. Here the CDR3 DNA reads TGTGCCAGCAGCGTTCGTCCCGGAATCGCTGAAGCTTTCTTT. Protein: CASSVRPGIAEAFF.

The chain joins TRBV7-2 to TRBJ1-5, with 7 bases fitting TRBD1. The CDR3 is 15 residues long. J was trimmed by 2 bases and V by 3 bases; bases with no gene match: 4. Per the germline V gene, CDR1 is SGHTA and CDR2 is FQGNSA. The CDR3 coding sequence is TGTGCCAGCAGCTTGACAGGGTGGGGCAATCAGCCCCAGCATTTT. It is translated as CASSLTGWGNQPQHF. Looking up the rest from reference TRBV7-2 and TRBJ1-5 gives the full variable domain: GAGVSQSPSNKVTEKGKDVELRCDPISGHTALYWYRQSLGQGLEFLIYFQGNSAPDKSGLPSDRFSAERTGGSVSTLTIQRTQQEDSAVYLCASSLTGWGNQPQHFGDGTRLSIL.

This clone was picked up a small number of times. The chain links TRBV9 to TRBJ2-3; 7 bases map to TRBD2. CDR3 length: 16 residues. The V gene's germline CDR1 is SGDLS and CDR2 YYNGEE. Trimming at V came to 4 bases and at J to 0 bases, leaving 8 bases not matched to a gene. The CDR3 sequence is CASSRTSDASTDTQYF. The CDR3 DNA reads as TGTGCCAGCAGCCGCACTAGCGACGCTAGCACAGATACGCAGTATTTT.

The rearrangement joins TRBV9 to TRBJ1-5; D perhaps matches TRBD1 (6 bases). Trimming removed 0 bases from V and 1 base from J, with 20 bases in between. Germline CDR1 SGDLS, CDR2 YYNGEE. The CDR3 has 19 amino acids. CDR3 region: CASSVAGHLLDGSNQPQHF. The CDR3 DNA reads as TGTGCCAGCAGCGTAGCGGGACACCTTCTCGATGGGAGCAATCAGCCCCAGCATTTT.

This clone has more than one count but fewer than ten. The chain is built from TRBV9 and TRBJ1-1, with D hard to call. The CDR3 consists of 14 residues. The V gene's germline CDR1 is SGDLS and CDR2 YYNGEE. V shed 0 bases and J shed 1 base, with 7 bases lying between them. CDR3 nucleotide sequence: TGTGCCAGCAGCGTAGCTTCAACGAACACTGAAGCTTTCTTT. It translates to CASSVASTNTEAFF.

A few counts support this clone. This chain links TRBV29-1 with TRBJ2-1, with D perhaps TRBD2 (6 bases). This CDR3 contains 11 residues. Germline V gene data show CDR1 as SQVTM and CDR2 as ANQGSEA. V lost 0 bases, J lost 16 bases, and 13 bases lay in between. The CDR3 reads CSVEDQGGHFF. The CDR3, as DNA: TGCAGCGTTGAAGATCAGGGAGGTCATTTCTTC.

This chain uses TRBV5-6 with TRBJ2-7; 7 bases fit TRBD1. From germline, CDR1 is SGHDT and CDR2 YYEEEE. Trimming cost V 1 base and J 2 bases; bases outside gene matches: 12. CDR3 length equals 17 residues. The CDR3 region is CASSLRDRPMKPYEQYF. CDR3 DNA: TGTGCCAGCAGCTTGAGGGACAGACCGATGAAACCCTACGAGCAGTACTTC.

The chain employs TRBV5-1 and TRBJ2-2; 11 bases fit TRBD1. Germline CDR1 SGHRS, CDR2 YFSETQ. The J segment lost 4 bases and the V segment lost 3 bases, leaving 8 bases of the junction unmatched. The CDR3 totals 17 residues. As DNA, the CDR3 is TGCGCCAGCAGCTCACGGACAGGGGGCTCGGGCACCGGGGAGCTGTTTTTT. Protein: CASSSRTGGSGTGELFF. The full variable domain, with the rest looked up from reference TRBV5-1 and TRBJ2-2, is KAGVTQTPRYLIKTRGQQVTLSCSPISGHRSVSWYQQTPGQGLQFLFEYFSETQRNKGNFPGRFSGRQFSNSRSEMNVSTLELGDSALYLCASSSRTGGSGTGELFFGEGSRLTVL.

This chain joins TRBV27 and TRBJ2-1; 8 bases line up with TRBD1. This CDR3 spans 13 amino acids. CDR1 is MNHEY, CDR2 SMNVEV, per germline (reference sequence). The CDR3 coding sequence is TGTGCGTCACACAGGGGGTGGGGGCATGAGCAGTTCTTC. Translated, it gives CASHRGWGHEQFF.

The chain employs TRBV7-2 and TRBJ1-3; TRBD1 matches at 7 bases. The CDR3 runs 16 residues. Losses at the gene ends were 6 bases for V and 0 bases for J; bases not matched to a gene: 8. CDR1 and CDR2 (germline): SGHTA, FQGNSA. CDR3 loop: CASRDRTGRSGNTIYF. CDR3 in DNA: TGTGCCAGCAGGGACCGGACAGGTCGCTCTGGAAACACCATATATTTT.

This clone was observed a handful of times. V is TRBV25-1 and J is TRBJ1-1; a weak D match, TRBD1 (5 bases). CDR1 is MGHDK and CDR2 is SYGVNS in the germline V gene. The ends were cut back, 3 bases at V and 3 bases at J, with 11 bases in the middle. This CDR3 is 14 amino acids long. CDR3 sequence: CASSEPQGYTEAFF. The CDR3 DNA sequence: TGTGCCAGCAGTGAGCCTCAGGGATACACTGAAGCTTTCTTT.

The V gene is TRBV19, the J gene TRBJ2-1; perhaps TRBD2 as D (6 bases). The V end was cut by 10 bases, the J end by 1 base, with 17 bases between. Per the germline V gene, CDR1 is LNHDA and CDR2 is SQIVND (reference sequence). The CDR3 consists of 15 residues. CDR3 amino acids: CATNPDGGSYNEQFF. CDR3 nucleotides: TGTGCCACCAACCCCGACGGGGGATCCTACAATGAGCAGTTCTTC. Using reference TRBV19 and TRBJ2-1 for the parts outside the CDR3, the full variable domain is DGGITQSPKYLFRKEGQNVTLSCEQNLNHDAMYWYRQDPGQGLRLIYYSQIVNDFQKGDIAEGYSVSREKKESFPLTVTSAQKNPTAFYLCATNPDGGSYNEQFFGPGTRLTVL.

There are a few counts of this clone. The rearrangement uses TRBV5-1 and TRBJ2-2; possible D gene TRBD1, 6 bases. The V and J ends lost 2 bases and 4 bases respectively, with 12 bases between them. Germline CDR1 SGHRS, CDR2 YFSETQ. This CDR3 comprises 15 residues. DNA for the CDR3: TGCGCCAGCAGCTTACCAGGGGCTACCACCGGGGAGCTGTTTTTT. Amino acids: CASSLPGATTGELFF.

This clone has a handful of counts. This rearrangement joins TRBV7-9 to TRBJ2-3, with a weak D call TRBD2 (6 bases). The CDR3 is 17 amino acids. The germline V gene has CDR1 SEHNR and CDR2 FQNEAQ (reference sequence). Trimming removed 3 bases at V and 8 bases at J, with 24 bases between. The CDR3 here is CASSLTSTSFGLGTQYF. CDR3 in DNA: TGTGCCAGCAGCTTGACTTCGACTAGTTTCGGGTTGGGTACGCAGTATTTT.

In nucleotides, the CDR3 is TGTGCCAGCAGTCCCGGGACAGGGGCTGGGACAGATACGCAGTATTTT. Its protein product is CASSPGTGAGTDTQYF. The chain combines TRBV6-6 with TRBJ2-3; 10 nucleotides agree with TRBD1. CDR1 and CDR2 (germline): MNHNY, SVGAGI (reference sequence). The CDR3 is 16 residues long. Unmatched junction bases numbered 8, after V lost 5 bases and J lost 3 bases.

This rearrangement joins TRBV6-6 to TRBJ2-3; 8 bases map to TRBD2. CDR1 MNHNY and CDR2 SVGAGI come from the germline V gene (reference sequence). The CDR3 consists of 15 residues. V was pared by 6 bases and J by 0 bases, with 5 bases of the junction left unmatched. The CDR3 region is CASSRLAISTDTQYF. The CDR3, as DNA: TGTGCCAGCAGCAGACTAGCGATTAGCACAGATACGCAGTATTTT.

The J gene is TRBJ2-3, the V gene TRBV11-2; maybe TRBD2 (6 bases). CDR1 is SGHAT, CDR2 FQNNGV, per germline. The V and J ends lost 1 base and 3 bases respectively, with 23 bases between them. The CDR3 length is 19 residues. The DNA for the CDR3 is TGTGCCAGCAGCTTAGTCTTAGGGAGTGTCGGGGGAGAAACAGATACGCAGTATTTT. Translation: CASSLVLGSVGGETDTQYF.

The rearrangement uses TRBV30 and TRBJ1-2; 10 positions match TRBD1. V lost 0 bases and J lost 4; bases outside the gene matches: 2. CDR3 length: 14 residues. Germline V gene lookup returns CDR1 GTSNPN and CDR2 SVGIG (reference sequence). The CDR3 DNA reads TGTGCCTGGAGTGTGGGACAGGGGATCTATGGCTACACCTTC. Amino acids: CAWSVGQGIYGYTF.